This TCR beta chain was captured by sequencing in a study of Ad26.COV2.S vaccination and SARS-CoV-2 variants. Study details: Intramuscularly, Ad26.COV2.S was given either once or twice, 56 days apart.

Whole-study findings and limits: Spike-specific TCR breadth ran higher among vaccine recipients than placebo recipients.

Details on this clone: Its target is not known.

This CDR3 comprises 10 residues. Germline loops: CDR1 DFQATT, CDR2 SNEGSKA (reference sequence). Treatment meaning: some 19 received Ad26.COV2.S at low or high dose, single or two shots; 5 received placebo; per-sample allocation not given. The study sampled participants on day 63 after the first vaccine or placebo injection. Its platform was an Ad26 vector, and its expressed antigen was Wuhan-strain SARS-CoV-2 spike. The method was immunoSEQ multiplex PCR; TCRdb's version includes in-frame clones alone and lacks a portion of them. The sample has around 300,000 clones, more than 85% seen once; the top ten hold roughly 4.8%.

Here the sequenced sample was peripheral blood, taken in a trial of Ad26.COV2.S vaccine versus placebo. This rearrangement joins TRBV20-1 to TRBJ2-7; D not resolved. The source is a person between 18 and 65 years old who received the Ad26.COV2.S COVID-19 vaccine or a placebo. The CDR3 loop is CRYPSIEQYF. The CDR3 nucleotides are TGCAGATACCCCTCTATCGAGCAGTACTTC.